Included here is one T cell receptor beta chain sequence, with context. Antigen: not known. This sample is part of a study of T-cell memory formation after mild COVID-19. About the research overall: Clusters of TCRs were largely donor specific.

With 5 bases removed from V and 2 bases from J, the gap between germline ends came to 13 bases. Germline V gene data show CDR1 as SEHNR and CDR2 as FQNEAQ (reference sequence). The CDR3 has 15 residues. Findings and caveats of the study: Among contracting clones, CD4+ were mainly CM/EM and CD8+ enriched in EMRA. Clones shrinking from day 15 to 85 showed even CD4/CD8 mixes; later expanders tilted CD4+. Pre-infection memory carried some responding clones, suggesting that cross-reactive memory joined.

TCRdb re-called the 5' RACE reads with MiXCR, one entry per CDR3 protein. The data contain some 110,000 distinct CDR3 sequences, under 15% of them singletons. The V and J genes are TRBV7-9 and TRBJ2-1, with D maybe TRBD1 (6 bases). The sample taken for sequencing was PBMCs or a T cell subset sorted from them (not recorded which). The receptor comes from an adult woman who had mild COVID-19 (a few samples of this study predate the infection). Cell type and time point are not known. CDR3 nucleotides: TGTGCCAGCAGCACCGTAGGGGGTACCTACAATGAGCAGTTCTTC. Encoded protein: CASSTVGGTYNEQFF.